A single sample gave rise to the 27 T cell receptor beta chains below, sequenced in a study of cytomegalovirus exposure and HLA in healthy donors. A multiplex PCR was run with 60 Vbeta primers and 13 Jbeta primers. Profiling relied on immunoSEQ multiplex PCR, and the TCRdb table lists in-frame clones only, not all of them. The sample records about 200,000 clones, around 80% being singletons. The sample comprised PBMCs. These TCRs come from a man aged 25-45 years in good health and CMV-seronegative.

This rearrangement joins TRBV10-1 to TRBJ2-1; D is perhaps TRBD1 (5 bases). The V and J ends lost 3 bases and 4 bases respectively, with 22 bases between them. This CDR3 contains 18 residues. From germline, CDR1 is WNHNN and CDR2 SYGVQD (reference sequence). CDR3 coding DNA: TGCGCCAGCAGTGATAGTCTCCCGAAAGGGGTATCATACAATGAGCAGTTCTTC. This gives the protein CASSDSLPKGVSYNEQFF.

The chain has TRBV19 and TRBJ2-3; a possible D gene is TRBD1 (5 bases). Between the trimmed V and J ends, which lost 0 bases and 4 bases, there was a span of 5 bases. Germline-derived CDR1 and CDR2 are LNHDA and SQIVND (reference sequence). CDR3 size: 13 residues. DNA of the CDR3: TGTGCCAGTAGTATAGACAGGGCAGATACGCAGTATTTT. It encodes CASSIDRADTQYF.

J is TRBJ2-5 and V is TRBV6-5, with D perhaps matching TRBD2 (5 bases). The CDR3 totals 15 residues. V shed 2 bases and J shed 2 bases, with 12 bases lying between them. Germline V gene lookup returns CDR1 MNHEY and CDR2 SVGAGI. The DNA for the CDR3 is TGTGCCAGCAGTTACGAGGGTCGGGCACAAGAGACCCAGTACTTC. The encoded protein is CASSYEGRAQETQYF.

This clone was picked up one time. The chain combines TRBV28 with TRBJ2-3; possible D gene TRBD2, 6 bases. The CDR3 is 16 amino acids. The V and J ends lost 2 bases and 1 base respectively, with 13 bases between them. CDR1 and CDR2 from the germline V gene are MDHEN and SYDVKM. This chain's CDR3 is CASSLGWGEGTDTQYF. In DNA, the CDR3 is TGTGCCAGCAGTTTAGGATGGGGGGAGGGCACAGATACGCAGTATTTT.

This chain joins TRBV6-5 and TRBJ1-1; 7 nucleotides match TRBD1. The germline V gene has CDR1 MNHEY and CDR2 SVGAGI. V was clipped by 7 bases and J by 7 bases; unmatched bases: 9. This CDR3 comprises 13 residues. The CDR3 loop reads CASNGQVQGEAFF. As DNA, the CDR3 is TGTGCCAGCAACGGACAGGTACAAGGTGAAGCTTTCTTT.

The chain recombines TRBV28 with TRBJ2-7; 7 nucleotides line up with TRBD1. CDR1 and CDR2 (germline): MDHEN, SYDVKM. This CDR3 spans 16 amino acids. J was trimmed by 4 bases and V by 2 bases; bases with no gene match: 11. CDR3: CASSLRRPGGLYEQYF. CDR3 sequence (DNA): TGTGCCAGCAGTTTAAGGCGGCCAGGGGGTTTGTACGAGCAGTACTTC.

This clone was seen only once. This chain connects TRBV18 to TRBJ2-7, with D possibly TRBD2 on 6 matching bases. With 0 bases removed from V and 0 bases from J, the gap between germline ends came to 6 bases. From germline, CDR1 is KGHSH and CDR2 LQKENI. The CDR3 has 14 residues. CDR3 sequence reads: CASSPPGLSYEQYF. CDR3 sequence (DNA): TGTGCCAGCTCACCACCGGGACTCTCCTACGAGCAGTACTTC.

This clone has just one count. The CDR3 sequence is CASSPRSGINEKLFF. In DNA form, the CDR3 reads TGTGCCAGCTCACCACGGTCAGGGATTAATGAAAAACTGTTTTTT. This chain links TRBV18 with TRBJ1-4, with D perhaps TRBD1 (5 bases). Germline assignment: CDR1 KGHSH and CDR2 LQKENI. The CDR3 runs 15 residues. V lost 1 base to trimming and J lost 4 bases, with 10 bases between them.

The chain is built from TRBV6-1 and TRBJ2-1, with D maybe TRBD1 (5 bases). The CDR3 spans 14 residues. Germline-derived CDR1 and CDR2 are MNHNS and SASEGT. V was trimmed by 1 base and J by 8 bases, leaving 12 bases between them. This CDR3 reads CASSEVQDTHEQFF. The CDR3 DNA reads TGTGCCAGCAGTGAAGTCCAGGACACCCATGAGCAGTTCTTC.

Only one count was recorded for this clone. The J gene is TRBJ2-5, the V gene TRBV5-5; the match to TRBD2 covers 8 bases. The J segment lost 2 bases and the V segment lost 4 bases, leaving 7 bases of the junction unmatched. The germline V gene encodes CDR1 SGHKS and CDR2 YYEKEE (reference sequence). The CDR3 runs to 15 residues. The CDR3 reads CASSVAGTRQETQYF. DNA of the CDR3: TGTGCCAGCAGCGTGGCCGGGACTAGACAAGAGACCCAGTACTTC. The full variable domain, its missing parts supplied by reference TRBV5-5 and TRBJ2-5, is DAGVTQSPTHLIKTRGQQVTLRCSPISGHKSVSWYQQVLGQGPQFIFQYYEKEERGRGNFPDRFSARQFPNYSSELNVNALLLGDSALYLCASSVAGTRQETQYFGPGTRLLVL.

The CDR3 sequence is CATSRDVGGSRSGNTIYF. The CDR3 DNA reads as TGTGCCACCAGCAGAGATGTGGGGGGATCAAGATCTGGAAACACCATATATTTT. The chain carries TRBV15 and TRBJ1-3, with D possibly TRBD1 on 5 matching bases. In germline, CDR1 is LNHNV, CDR2 YYDKDF (reference sequence). V was trimmed by 0 bases and J by 1 base, leaving 16 bases between them. The CDR3 is made up of 18 amino acids.

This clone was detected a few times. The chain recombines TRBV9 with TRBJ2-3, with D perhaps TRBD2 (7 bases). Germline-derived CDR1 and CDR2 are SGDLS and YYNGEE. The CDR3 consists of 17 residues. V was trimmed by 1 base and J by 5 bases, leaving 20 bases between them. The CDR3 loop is CASSVWGGGLRGDTQYF. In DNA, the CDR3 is TGTGCCAGCAGCGTATGGGGCGGGGGCCTACGTGGAGATACGCAGTATTTT.

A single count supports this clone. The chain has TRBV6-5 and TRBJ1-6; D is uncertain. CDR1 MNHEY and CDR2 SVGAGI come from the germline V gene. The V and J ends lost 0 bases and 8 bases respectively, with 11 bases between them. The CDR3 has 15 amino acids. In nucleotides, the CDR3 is TGTGCCAGCAGTTACTCGGCCCTGTTGTATTCACCCCTCCACTTT. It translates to CASSYSALLYSPLHF.

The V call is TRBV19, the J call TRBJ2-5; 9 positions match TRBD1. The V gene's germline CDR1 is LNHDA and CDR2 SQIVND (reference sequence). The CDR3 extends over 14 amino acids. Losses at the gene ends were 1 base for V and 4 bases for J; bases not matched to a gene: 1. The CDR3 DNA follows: TGTGCCAGTAGTATAGTGGACAGGGGAGAGACCCAGTACTTC. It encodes CASSIVDRGETQYF.

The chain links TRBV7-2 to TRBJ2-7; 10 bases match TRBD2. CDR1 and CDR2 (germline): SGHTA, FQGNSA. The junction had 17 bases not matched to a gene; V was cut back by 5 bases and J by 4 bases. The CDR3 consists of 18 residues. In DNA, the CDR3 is TGTGCCAGCAGCCGGGGCCTGGTCAGGTCTAGCGGGGGTTACGAGCAGTACTTC. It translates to CASSRGLVRSSGGYEQYF.

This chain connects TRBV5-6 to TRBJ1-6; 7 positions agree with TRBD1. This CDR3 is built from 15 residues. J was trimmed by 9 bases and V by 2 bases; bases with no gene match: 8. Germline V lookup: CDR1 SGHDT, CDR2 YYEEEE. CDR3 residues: CASSFGAGGSSPLHF. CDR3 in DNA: TGTGCCAGCAGCTTCGGCGCAGGGGGTAGTTCACCCCTCCACTTT.

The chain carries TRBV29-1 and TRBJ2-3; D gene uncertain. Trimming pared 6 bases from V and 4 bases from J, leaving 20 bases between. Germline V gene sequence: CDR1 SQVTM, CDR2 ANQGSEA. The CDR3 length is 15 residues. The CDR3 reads CSVPPPGINADTQYF. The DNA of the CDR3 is TGCAGCGTCCCCCCCCCAGGTATAAACGCAGATACGCAGTATTTT.

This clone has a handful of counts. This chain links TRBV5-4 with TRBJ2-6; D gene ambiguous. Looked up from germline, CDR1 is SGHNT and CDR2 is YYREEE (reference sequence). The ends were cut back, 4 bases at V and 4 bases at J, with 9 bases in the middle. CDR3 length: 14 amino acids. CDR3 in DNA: TGTGCCAGCAGCCTCCGTGTAGGGGCCAACGTCCTGACTTTC. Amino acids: CASSLRVGANVLTF.

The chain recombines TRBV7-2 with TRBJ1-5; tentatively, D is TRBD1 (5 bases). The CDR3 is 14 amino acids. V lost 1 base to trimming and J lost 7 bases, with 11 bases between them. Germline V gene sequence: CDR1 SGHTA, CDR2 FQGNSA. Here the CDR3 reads CASSLVRGGQPQHF. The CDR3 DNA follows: TGTGCCAGCAGCTTAGTCCGGGGGGGGCAGCCCCAGCATTTT.

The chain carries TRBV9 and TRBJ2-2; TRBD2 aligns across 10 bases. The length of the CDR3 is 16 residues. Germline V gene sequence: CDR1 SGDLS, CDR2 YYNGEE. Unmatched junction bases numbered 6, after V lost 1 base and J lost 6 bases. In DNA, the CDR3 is TGTGCCAGCAGCGTATATAGCAGCGGGGGGGCCGGGGAGCTGTTTTTT. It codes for CASSVYSSGGAGELFF.

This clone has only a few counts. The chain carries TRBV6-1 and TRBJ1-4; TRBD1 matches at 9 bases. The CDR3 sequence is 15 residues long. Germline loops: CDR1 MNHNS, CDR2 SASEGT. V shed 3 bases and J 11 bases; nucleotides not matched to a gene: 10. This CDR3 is CASSDPGTGQGKLFF. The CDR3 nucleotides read TGTGCCAGCAGTGATCCCGGGACAGGGCAAGGGAAACTGTTTTTT.

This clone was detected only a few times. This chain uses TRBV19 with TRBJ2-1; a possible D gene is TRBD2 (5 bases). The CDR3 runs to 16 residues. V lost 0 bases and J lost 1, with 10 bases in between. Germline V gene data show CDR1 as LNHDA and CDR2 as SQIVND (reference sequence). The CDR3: CASSIDTRGSYNEQFF. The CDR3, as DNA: TGTGCCAGTAGTATAGACACCCGGGGTTCCTACAATGAGCAGTTCTTC.

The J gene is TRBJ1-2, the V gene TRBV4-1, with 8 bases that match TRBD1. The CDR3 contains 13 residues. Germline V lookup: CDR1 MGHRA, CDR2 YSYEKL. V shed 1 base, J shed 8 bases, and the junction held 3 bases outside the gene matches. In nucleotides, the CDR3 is TGCGCCAGCAGCCAAGGGGACAGGCCCGGCTACACCTTC. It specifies CASSQGDRPGYTF.

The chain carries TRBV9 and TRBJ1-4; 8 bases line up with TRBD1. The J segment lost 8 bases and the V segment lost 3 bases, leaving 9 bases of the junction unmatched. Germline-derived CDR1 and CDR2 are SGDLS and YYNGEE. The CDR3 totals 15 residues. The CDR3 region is CASSALQGDKEKLFF. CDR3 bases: TGTGCCAGCAGCGCCCTACAGGGGGACAAAGAAAAACTGTTTTTT.

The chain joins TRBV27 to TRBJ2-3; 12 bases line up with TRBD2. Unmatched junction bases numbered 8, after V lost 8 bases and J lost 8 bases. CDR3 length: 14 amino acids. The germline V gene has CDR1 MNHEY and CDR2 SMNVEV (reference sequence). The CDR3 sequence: CASGPLAGGATQYF. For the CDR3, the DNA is TGTGCCAGCGGTCCACTAGCGGGGGGTGCTACGCAGTATTTT.

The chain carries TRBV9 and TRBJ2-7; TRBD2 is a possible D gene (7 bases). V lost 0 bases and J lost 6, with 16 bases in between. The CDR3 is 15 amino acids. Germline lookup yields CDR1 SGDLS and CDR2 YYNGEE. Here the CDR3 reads CASSVEGGRRGEQYF. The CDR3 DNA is TGTGCCAGCAGCGTAGAGGGGGGGCGTAGGGGCGAGCAGTACTTC.

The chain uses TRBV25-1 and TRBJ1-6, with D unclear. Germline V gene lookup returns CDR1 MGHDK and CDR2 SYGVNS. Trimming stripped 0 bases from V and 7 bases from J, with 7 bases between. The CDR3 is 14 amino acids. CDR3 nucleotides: TGTGCCAGCAGTGAATATTGGGCCAATTCACCCCTCCACTTT. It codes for CASSEYWANSPLHF.